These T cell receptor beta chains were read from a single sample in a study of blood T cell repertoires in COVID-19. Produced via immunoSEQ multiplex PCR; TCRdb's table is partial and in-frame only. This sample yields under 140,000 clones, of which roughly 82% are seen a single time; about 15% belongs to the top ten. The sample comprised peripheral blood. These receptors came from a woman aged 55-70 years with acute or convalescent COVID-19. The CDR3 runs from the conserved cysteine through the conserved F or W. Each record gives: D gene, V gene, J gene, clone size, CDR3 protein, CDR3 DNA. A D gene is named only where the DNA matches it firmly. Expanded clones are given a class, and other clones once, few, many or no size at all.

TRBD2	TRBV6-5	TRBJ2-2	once	CATSYFAGGTGGELFF	TGTGCCACCAGTTACTTCGCGGGGGGGACGGGCGGGGAGCTGTTTTTT
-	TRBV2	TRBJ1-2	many	CASTQGSPTGGYTF	TGTGCCAGCACCCAGGGGAGCCCTACGGGGGGCTACACCTTC
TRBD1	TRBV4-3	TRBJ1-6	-	CASSQDRVNSPLHF	TGCGCCAGCAGCCAGGACAGGGTTAATTCACCCCTCCACTTT
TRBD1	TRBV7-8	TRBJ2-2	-	CASSWKSGTAYANTGELFF	TGTGCCAGCAGCTGGAAATCCGGGACAGCCTACGCGAACACCGGGGAGCTGTTTTTT
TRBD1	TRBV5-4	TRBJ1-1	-	CASSPLQGVNTEAFF	TGTGCCAGCAGCCCTCTTCAGGGGGTGAACACTGAAGCTTTCTTT
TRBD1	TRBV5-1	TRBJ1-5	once	CASSVGTDEPQHF	TGCGCCAGCAGCGTCGGGACAGATGAGCCCCAGCATTTT
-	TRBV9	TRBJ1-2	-	CASSVEAGKGGYTF	TGTGCCAGCAGCGTAGAGGCGGGGAAGGGGGGCTACACCTTC
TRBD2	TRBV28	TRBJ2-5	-	CASSFSGGARETQYF	TGTGCCAGCAGTTTCAGCGGGGGGGCCCGGGAGACCCAGTACTTC
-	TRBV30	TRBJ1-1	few	CAWSVFVNTEAFF	TGTGCCTGGAGTGTCTTCGTGAACACTGAAGCTTTCTTT
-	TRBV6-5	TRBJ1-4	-	CASRPWAGVEKLFF	TGTGCCAGCAGGCCCTGGGCAGGGGTTGAAAAACTGTTTTTT
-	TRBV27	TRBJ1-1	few	CASSTSTRNRPAFF	-
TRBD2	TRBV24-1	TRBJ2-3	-	CATSSSLAGGDTQYF	TGTGCCACCAGTTCGTCCCTAGCGGGGGGGGATACGCAGTATTTT
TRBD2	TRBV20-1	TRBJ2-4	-	CSASSRTGGPQNIQYF	TGCAGTGCTAGTTCCCGAACGGGGGGGCCCCAAAACATTCAGTACTTC
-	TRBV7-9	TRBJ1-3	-	CASSRGEIGNTIYF	TGTGCCAGCAGCCGCGGAGAGATCGGAAACACCATATATTTT
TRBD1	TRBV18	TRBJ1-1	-	CASSGTGGTEAFF	TGTGCCAGCTCAGGGACAGGGGGAACTGAAGCTTTCTTT
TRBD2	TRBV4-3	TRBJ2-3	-	CASSQAASGATDTQYF	TGCGCCAGCAGCCAAGCGGCTAGCGGGGCCACAGATACGCAGTATTTT
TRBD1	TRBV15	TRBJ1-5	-	CATSLDRGDQPQHF	TGTGCCACCAGCTTAGACAGGGGGGACCAGCCCCAGCATTTT
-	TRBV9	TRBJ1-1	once	CASSVGGGTTEAFF	TGTGCCAGCAGCGTAGGGGGGGGTACCACTGAAGCTTTCTTT
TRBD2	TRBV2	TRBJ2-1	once	CASSATSGGARNEQFF	TGTGCCAGCAGTGCGACTAGCGGGGGGGCCAGGAATGAGCAGTTCTTC
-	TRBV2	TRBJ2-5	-	CASRRTSPHGETQYF	TGTGCCAGCAGACGGACATCGCCCCACGGAGAGACCCAGTACTTC
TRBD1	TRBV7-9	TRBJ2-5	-	CASSRLFGDREGRETQYF	TGTGCCAGCAGCAGACTCTTTGGGGACAGGGAAGGCCGTGAGACCCAGTACTTC
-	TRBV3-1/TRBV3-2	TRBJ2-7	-	CASSQDLLTNYEQYF	TGTGCCAGCAGCCAAGATTTGTTAACTAACTACGAGCAGTACTTC
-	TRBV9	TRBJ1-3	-	CASSVDGGAGVSGNTIYF	TGTGCCAGCAGCGTAGACGGGGGGGCAGGGGTTTCTGGAAACACCATATATTTT
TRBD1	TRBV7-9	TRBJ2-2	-	CASSLGQGNWLFF	TGTGCCAGCAGCTTAGGACAGGGGAACTGGCTGTTTTTT
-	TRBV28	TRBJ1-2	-	CASSYLERYGYTF	TGTGCCAGCAGTTACTTAGAGCGCTATGGCTACACCTTC
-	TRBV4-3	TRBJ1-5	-	CASSLDRQRQPQHF	TGCGCCAGCAGCCTCGACAGACAGAGACAGCCCCAGCATTTT
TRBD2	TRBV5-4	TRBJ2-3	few	CASSSLAGRGDTQYF	TGTGCCAGCAGCTCACTAGCGGGCCGTGGGGATACGCAGTATTTT
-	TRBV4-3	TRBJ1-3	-	CASSQDPVGNTIYF	TGCGCCAGCAGCCAAGATCCGGTGGGAAACACCATATATTTT
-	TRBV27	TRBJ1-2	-	CASSIGPSYGYTF	TGTGCCAGCAGTATCGGTCCCTCTTATGGCTACACCTTC
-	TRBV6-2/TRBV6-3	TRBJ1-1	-	CASSYGPAYGEAFF	TGTGCCAGCAGTTACGGGCCCGCCTACGGTGAAGCTTTCTTT
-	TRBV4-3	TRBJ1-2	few	CASSPGQTSGGYTF	TGCGCCAGCAGCCCCGGACAGACTTCGGGCGGCTACACCTTC
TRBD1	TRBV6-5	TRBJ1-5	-	CASRTGGHSQPQHF	TGTGCCAGCAGAACAGGGGGCCATTCGCAGCCCCAGCATTTT
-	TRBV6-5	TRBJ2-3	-	CASSPSIDTQYF	TGTGCCAGCAGTCCAAGCATAGATACGCAGTATTTT
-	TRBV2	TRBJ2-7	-	CASKDGLLKYEQYF	TGTGCCAGCAAAGATGGACTCCTAAAATACGAGCAGTACTTC
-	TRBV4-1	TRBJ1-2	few	CASSQEHRNYGYTF	TGCGCCAGCAGCCAAGAGCACAGGAACTATGGCTACACCTTC
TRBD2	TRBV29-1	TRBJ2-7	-	CSVEVAGGFHEQYF	TGCAGCGTTGAGGTAGCGGGGGGGTTCCACGAGCAGTACTTC
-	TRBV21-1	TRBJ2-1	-	CASSKARASGRLEQFF	TGTGCCAGCAGCAAAGCGCGGGCTAGCGGGCGTCTTGAGCAGTTCTTC
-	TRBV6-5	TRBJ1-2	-	CASSYGQTGGGYTF	TGTGCCAGCAGTTACGGACAGACAGGAGGTGGCTACACCTTC
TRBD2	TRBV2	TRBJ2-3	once	CASSATSGGGPYTDTQYF	TGTGCCAGCAGCGCGACTAGCGGGGGCGGCCCCTACACAGATACGCAGTATTTT
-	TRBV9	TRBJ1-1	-	CASSVGGSANTEAFF	TGTGCCAGCAGCGTAGGCGGATCGGCGAACACTGAAGCTTTCTTT
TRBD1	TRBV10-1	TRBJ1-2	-	CASSGDRVWGNYGYTF	TGCGCCAGCAGTGGGGACAGGGTGTGGGGTAACTATGGCTACACCTTC
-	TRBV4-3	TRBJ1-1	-	CASSQDWGQGLVIEAFF	TGCGCCAGCAGCCAAGACTGGGGGCAGGGCCTTGTTATTGAAGCTTTCTTT
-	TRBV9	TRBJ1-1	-	CASSVVMGAGTEAFF	TGTGCCAGCAGCGTAGTCATGGGCGCGGGCACTGAAGCTTTCTTT
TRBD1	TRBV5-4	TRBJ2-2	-	CASSGQAPGELFF	TGTGCCAGCAGCGGACAGGCCCCCGGGGAGCTGTTTTTT
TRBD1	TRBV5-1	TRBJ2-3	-	CASSLRGQGEDTQYF	TGCGCCAGCAGCTTGAGGGGACAGGGCGAAGATACGCAGTATTTT
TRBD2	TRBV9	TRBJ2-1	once	CASSVVGSGVSYNEQFF	TGTGCCAGCAGCGTAGTTGGTAGCGGGGTCTCCTACAATGAGCAGTTCTTC
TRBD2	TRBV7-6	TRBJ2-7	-	CASSAGTSGGPAGGEQYF	TGTGCCAGCAGTGCCGGGACTAGCGGGGGGCCCGCTGGGGGGGAGCAGTACTTC
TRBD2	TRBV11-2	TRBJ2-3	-	CASSLGNSGASTDTQYF	TGTGCCAGCAGCTTAGGCAATAGCGGGGCTAGCACAGATACGCAGTATTTT
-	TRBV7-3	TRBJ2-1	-	CASSSNRRGSLNEQFF	TGTGCCAGCAGCTCCAATCGCAGGGGTTCCCTCAATGAGCAGTTCTTC
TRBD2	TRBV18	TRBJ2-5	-	CASSHRGGLARSPETQYF	TGTGCCAGCTCACATCGGGGTGGACTAGCAAGAAGTCCAGAGACCCAGTACTTC
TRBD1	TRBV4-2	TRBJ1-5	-	CASADRADQPQHF	TGTGCCAGCGCCGACAGGGCGGATCAGCCCCAGCATTTT
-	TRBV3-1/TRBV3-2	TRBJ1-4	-	CASSQDFGPRGREKLFF	TGTGCCAGCAGCCAAGATTTCGGGCCCCGGGGGAGAGAAAAACTGTTTTTT